This T cell receptor (beta chain) was recovered during a study of breast tumors, draining lymph nodes, adjacent tissues (dated by TCRdb to 2016 to 2017). For the study in its entirety: Breast cancer patients provided tumor, adjacent nontumor tissue and axillary lymph nodes, and the study compared the TCR beta repertoires across these three sources. The study was designed to assess the relationships and possible T-cell exchange between tumor, surrounding tissue and draining lymph node repertoires in human breast cancer. Study-wide findings and limitations: The conclusion that tumor T cells originate in lymph nodes was presented as consistent with a hypothesis rather than as directly demonstrated. The data were judged consistent with most tumor T cells deriving from the lymph node and then expanding within tumor tissue. Tumor T-cell repertoires showed less diversity than lymph node repertoires and more diversity than nontumor tissue repertoires, and tumor T-cell repertoires showed preferential V and J gene usage. The similarity between tumor and nontumor tissue repertoires was significantly greater in luminal-like breast cancer than in basal-like breast cancer.

Ten or more counts support this clonotype. The antigen this receptor binds is unknown. The record has no base qualities; no much larger clone is one base away. The axillary draining lymph nodes of breast cancer patients were the source of the lymph node samples. CDR1 SGHTS and CDR2 YDEGEE were looked up in the germline V gene. V is pruned by 3 bases and J by 5 bases, leaving 10 bases of the junction without a gene match. CDR3 length: 15 amino acids, cysteine to phenylalanine. Of all the DNA, just the CDR3 is kept, 45 bases in frame from base 1. The reads were generated on an Illumina HiSeq 2000. TCR beta chain libraries were generated through multiplex PCR amplification. High-throughput sequencing was used to analyze the amplified TCR beta chain products. Using fastp at Q25 and MiXCR, TCRdb reprocessed the public reads and kept productive beta chains. Every distinct CDR3 protein forms one entry, paired with its most common genes and DNA. The sample contains 150,000 to 250,000 distinct CDR3 sequences, around a third of them found a single time. The ten largest clonotypes hold roughly 4% of the sample.

The chain couples TRBV5-8 to TRBJ2-7, with 8 middle bases fitting TRBD2. The TCR sequence derives from a female donor with breast cancer. Some clones in this sample may be carry-over from other donors' samples. The source material was axillary lymph node tissue. The sequenced DNA is TGTGCCAGCAGCTCCGGGGGGGCCCGGTATGACGAGCAGTACTTC. This sequence encodes CASSSGGARYDEQYF.